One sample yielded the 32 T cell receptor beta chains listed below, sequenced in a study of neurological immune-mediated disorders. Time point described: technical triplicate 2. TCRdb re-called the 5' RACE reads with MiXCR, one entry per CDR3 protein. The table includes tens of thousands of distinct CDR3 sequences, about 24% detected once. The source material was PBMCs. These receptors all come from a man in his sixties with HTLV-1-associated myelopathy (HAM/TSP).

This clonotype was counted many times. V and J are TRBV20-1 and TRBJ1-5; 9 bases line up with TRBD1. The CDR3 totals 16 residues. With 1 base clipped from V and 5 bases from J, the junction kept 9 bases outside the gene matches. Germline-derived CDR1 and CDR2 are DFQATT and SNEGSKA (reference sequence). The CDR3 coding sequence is TGCAGTGCTAGAGCCCGGACAGGGGTACAGGATCAGCCCCAGCATTTT. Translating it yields CSARARTGVQDQPQHF.

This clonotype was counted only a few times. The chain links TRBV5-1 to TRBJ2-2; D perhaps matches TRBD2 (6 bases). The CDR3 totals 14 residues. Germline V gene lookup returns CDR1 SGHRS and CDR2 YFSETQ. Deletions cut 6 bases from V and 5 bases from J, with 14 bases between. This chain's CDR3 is CASTYPAGTGELFF. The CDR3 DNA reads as TGCGCCAGCACGTACCCCGCGGGGACCGGGGAGCTGTTTTTT.

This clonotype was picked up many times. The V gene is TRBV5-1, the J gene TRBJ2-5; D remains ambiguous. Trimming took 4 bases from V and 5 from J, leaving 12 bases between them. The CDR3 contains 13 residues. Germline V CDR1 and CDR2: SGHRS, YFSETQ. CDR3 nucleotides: TGCGCCAGCAGCCTCTTCAGTGGGGAGACCCAGTACTTC. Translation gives CASSLFSGETQYF.

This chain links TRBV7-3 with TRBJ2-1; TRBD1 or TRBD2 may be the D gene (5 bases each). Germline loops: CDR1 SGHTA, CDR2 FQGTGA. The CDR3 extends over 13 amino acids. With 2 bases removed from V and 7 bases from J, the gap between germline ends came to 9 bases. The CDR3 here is CASSLCRENEQFF. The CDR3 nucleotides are TGTGCCAGCAGCTTATGCAGGGAGAATGAGCAGTTCTTC.

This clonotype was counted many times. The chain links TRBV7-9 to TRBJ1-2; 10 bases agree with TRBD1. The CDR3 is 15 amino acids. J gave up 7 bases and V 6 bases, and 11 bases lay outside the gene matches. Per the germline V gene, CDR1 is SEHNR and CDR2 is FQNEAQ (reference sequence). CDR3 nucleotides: TGTGCCAGCAGGTTAAGCGAGACAGGGGGCGGTGGCTACACCTTC. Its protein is CASRLSETGGGGYTF.

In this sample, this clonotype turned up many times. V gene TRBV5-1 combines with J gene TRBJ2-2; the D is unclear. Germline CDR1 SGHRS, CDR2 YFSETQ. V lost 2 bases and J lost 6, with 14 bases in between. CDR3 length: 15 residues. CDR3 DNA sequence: TGCGCCAGCAGCTTACAGCCTCAAGGATCCGGGGAGCTGTTTTTT. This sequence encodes CASSLQPQGSGELFF.

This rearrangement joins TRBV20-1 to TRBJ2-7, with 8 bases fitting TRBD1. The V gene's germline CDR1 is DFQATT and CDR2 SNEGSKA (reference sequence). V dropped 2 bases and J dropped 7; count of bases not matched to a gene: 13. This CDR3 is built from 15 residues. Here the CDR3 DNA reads TGCAGTGCTAGACCCCAATCGACAGGGGTCAGGGAGCAGTACTTC. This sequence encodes CSARPQSTGVREQYF.

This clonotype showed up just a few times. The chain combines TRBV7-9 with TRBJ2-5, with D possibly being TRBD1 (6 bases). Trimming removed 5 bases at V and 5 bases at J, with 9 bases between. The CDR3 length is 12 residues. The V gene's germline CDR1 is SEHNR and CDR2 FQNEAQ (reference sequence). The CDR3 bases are TGTGCCAGCAGCGGGGGCCTCGAGACCCAGTACTTC. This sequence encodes CASSGGLETQYF.

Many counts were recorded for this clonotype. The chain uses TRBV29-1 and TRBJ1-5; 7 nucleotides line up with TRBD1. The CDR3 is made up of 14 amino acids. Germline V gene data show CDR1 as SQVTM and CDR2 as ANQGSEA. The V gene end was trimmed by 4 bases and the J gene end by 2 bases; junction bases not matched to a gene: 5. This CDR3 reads CSVAFGTGNQPQHF. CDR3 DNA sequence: TGCAGCGTTGCGTTCGGGACAGGCAATCAGCCCCAGCATTTT.

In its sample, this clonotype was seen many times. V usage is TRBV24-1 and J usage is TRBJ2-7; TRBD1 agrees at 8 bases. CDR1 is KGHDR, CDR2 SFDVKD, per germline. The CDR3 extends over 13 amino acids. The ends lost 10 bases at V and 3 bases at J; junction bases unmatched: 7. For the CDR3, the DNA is TGTGCCACGGAGGACAGGGACGGCTACGAGCAGTACTTC. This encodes CATEDRDGYEQYF.

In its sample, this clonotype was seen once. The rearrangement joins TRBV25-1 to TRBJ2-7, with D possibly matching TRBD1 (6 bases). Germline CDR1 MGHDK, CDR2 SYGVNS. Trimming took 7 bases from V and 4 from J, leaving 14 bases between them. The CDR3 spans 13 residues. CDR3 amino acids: CASNSGRGYEQYF. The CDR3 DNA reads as TGTGCCAGCAACTCTGGCAGGGGATACGAGCAGTACTTC.

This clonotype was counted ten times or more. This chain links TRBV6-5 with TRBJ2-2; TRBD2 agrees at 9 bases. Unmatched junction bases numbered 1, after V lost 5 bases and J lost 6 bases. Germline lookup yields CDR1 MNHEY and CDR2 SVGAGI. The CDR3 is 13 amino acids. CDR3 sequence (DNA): TGTGCCAGCAGTGGACTAGCGTCCGGGGAGCTGTTTTTT. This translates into CASSGLASGELFF.

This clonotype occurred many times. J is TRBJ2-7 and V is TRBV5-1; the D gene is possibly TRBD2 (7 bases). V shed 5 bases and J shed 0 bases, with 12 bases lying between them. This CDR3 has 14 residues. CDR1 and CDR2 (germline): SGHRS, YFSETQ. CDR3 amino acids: CASRGGASSYEQYF. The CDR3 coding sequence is TGCGCCAGCAGAGGGGGGGCGAGCTCCTACGAGCAGTACTTC.

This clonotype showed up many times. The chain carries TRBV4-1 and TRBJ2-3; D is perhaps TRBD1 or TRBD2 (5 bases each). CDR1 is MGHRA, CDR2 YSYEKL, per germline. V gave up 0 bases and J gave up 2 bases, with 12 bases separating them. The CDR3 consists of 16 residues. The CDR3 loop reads CASSQDYEGFTDTQYF. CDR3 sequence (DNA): TGCGCCAGCAGCCAAGATTACGAGGGGTTCACAGATACGCAGTATTTT.

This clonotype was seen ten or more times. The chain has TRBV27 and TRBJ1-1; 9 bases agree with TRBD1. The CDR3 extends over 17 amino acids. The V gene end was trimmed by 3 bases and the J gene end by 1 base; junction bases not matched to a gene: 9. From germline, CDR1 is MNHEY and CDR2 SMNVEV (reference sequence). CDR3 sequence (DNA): TGTGCCAGCAGTTTTCAGACAGGGGGAGTCCCGAACACTGAAGCTTTCTTT. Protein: CASSFQTGGVPNTEAFF.

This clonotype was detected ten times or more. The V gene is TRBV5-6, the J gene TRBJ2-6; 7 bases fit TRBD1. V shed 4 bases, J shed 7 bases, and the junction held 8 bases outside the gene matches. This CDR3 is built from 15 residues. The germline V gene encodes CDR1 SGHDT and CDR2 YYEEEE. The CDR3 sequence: CASSRYRGEANVLTF. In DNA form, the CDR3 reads TGTGCCAGCAGCAGGTACAGGGGAGAAGCCAACGTCCTGACTTTC.

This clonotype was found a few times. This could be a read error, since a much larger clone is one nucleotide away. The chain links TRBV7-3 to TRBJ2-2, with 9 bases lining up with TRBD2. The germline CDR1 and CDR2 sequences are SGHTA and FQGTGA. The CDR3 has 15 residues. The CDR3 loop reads CVSPSGAEEFGELFF. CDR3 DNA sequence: TGTGTCAGCCCTAGCGGGGCTGAGGAGTTCGGGGAGCTGTTTTTT.

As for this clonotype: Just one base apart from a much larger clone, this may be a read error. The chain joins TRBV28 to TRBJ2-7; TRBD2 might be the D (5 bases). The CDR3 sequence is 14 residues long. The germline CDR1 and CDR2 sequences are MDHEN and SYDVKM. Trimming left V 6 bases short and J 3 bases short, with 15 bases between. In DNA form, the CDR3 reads TGTGCCAGCAGATCCGGGAAAGTTTTCTACGAGCAGTACTTC. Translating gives CASRSGKVFYEQYF.

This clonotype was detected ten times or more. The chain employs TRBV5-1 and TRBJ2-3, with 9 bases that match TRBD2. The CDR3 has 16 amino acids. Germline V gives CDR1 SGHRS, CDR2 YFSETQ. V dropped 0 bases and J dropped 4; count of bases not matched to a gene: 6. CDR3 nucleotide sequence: TGCGCCAGCAGCTTGGCCACGAGCGGGAGGTCAGATACGCAGTATTTT. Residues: CASSLATSGRSDTQYF.

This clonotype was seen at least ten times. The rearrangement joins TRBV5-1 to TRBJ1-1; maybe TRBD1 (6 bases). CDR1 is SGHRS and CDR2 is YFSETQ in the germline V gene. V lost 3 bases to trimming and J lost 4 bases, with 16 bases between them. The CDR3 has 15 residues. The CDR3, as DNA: TGCGCCAGCAGCTCGGTACACCAGGGGAGCACTGAAGCTTTCTTT. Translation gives CASSSVHQGSTEAFF.

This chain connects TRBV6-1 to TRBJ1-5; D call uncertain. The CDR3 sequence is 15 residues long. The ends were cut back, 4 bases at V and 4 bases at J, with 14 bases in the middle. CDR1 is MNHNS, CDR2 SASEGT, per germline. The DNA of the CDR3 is TGTGCCAGCAGTGGTACAGATACCTTTAATCAGCCCCAGCATTTT. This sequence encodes CASSGTDTFNQPQHF.

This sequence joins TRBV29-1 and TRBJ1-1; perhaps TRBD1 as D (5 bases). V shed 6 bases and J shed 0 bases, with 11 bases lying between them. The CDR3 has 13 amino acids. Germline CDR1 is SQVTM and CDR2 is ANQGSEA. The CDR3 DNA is TGCAGCGTGGGGGACTATATGAACACTGAAGCTTTCTTT. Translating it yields CSVGDYMNTEAFF.

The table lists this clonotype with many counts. CDR3 in amino acids: CATSRESSYNEQFF. CDR3 nucleotide sequence: TGTGCCACCAGTCGGGAGAGCTCCTACAATGAGCAGTTCTTC. The chain recombines TRBV24-1 with TRBJ2-1; D is perhaps TRBD2 (6 bases). Germline assignment: CDR1 KGHDR and CDR2 SFDVKD. The V end lost 6 bases, the J end lost 0 bases, and 8 bases lay between the germline ends. The CDR3 sequence is 14 residues long.

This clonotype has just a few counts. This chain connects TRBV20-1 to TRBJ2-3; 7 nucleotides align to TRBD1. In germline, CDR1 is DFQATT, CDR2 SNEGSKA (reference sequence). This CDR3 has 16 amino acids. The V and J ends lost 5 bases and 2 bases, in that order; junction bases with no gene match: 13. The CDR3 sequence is CSAPKAGDSHTDTQYF. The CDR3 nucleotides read TGCAGTGCTCCTAAGGCAGGGGACAGCCACACAGATACGCAGTATTTT.

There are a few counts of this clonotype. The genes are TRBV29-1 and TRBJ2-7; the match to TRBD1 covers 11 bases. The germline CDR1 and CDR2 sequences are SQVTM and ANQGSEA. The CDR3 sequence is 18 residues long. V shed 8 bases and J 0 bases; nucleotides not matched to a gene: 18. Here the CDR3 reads CSPGTGGGSGPYSYEQYF. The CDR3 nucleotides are TGCAGCCCTGGGACAGGGGGGGGTAGCGGGCCATACTCCTACGAGCAGTACTTC.

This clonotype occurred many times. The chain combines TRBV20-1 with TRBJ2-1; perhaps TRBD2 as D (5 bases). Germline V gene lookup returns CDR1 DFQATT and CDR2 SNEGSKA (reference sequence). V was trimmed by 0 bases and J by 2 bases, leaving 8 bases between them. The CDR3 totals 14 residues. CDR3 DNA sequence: TGCAGTGCTAGAGATAGAGGGACCTACAATGAGCAGTTCTTC. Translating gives CSARDRGTYNEQFF.

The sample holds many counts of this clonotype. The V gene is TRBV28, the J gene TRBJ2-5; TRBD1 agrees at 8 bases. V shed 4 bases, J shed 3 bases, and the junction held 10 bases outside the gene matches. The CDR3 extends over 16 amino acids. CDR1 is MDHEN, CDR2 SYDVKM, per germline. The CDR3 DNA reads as TGTGCCAGCAGTTCCAAACAGGGGGTCGTAAAAGAGACCCAGTACTTC. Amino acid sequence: CASSSKQGVVKETQYF. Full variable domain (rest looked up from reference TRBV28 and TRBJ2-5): DVKVTQSSRYLVKRTGEKVFLECVQDMDHENMFWYRQDPGLGLRLIYFSYDVKMKEKGDIPEGYSVSREKKERFSLILESASTNQTSMYLCASSSKQGVVKETQYFGPGTRLLVL.

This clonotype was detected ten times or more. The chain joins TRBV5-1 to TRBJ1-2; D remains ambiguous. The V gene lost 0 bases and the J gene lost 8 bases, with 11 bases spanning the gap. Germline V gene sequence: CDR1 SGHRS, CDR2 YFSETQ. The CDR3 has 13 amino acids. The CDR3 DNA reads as TGCGCCAGCAGCTTGGATAATCCGGGGGGCTACACCTTC. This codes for CASSLDNPGGYTF.

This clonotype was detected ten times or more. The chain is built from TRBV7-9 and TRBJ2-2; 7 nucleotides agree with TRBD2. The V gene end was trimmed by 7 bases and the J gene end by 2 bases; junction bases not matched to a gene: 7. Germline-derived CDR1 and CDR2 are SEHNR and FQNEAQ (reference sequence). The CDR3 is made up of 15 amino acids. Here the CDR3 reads CASTPGGRNTGELFF. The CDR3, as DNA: TGTGCCAGCACCCCCGGCGGGAGAAACACCGGGGAGCTGTTTTTT. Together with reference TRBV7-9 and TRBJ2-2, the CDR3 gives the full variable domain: DTGVSQNPRHKITKRGQNVTFRCDPISEHNRLYWYRQTLGQGPEFLTYFQNEAQLEKSRLLSDRFSAERPKGSFSTLEIQRTEQGDSAMYLCASTPGGRNTGELFFGEGSRLTVL.

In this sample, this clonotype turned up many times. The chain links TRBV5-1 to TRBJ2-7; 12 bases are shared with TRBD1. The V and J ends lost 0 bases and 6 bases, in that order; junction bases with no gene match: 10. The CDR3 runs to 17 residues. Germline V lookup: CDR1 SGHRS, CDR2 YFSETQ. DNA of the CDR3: TGCGCCAGCAGCTTGGAATTGGTCCGGGACAGGGGGCGCGAGCAGTACTTC. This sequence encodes CASSLELVRDRGREQYF.

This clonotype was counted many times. The CDR3 region has the DNA TGTGCCAGCAGCTTAGGGGCTAGCGGGAGACGTGCAGATACGCAGTATTTT. Amino acid sequence: CASSLGASGRRADTQYF. The chain links TRBV7-3 to TRBJ2-3; TRBD2 matches at 10 bases. With 2 bases clipped from V and 4 bases from J, the junction kept 9 bases outside the gene matches. CDR1 and CDR2 (germline): SGHTA, FQGTGA. The CDR3 extends over 17 amino acids.

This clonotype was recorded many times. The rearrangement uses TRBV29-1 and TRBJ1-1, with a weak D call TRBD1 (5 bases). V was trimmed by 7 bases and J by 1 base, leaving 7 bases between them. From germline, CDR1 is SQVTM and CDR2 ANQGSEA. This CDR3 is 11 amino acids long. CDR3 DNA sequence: TGCAGCGGACAGTGGAACACTGAAGCTTTCTTT. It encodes CSGQWNTEAFF.